These 2 T cell receptor beta chains were all obtained from the same sample, sequenced in a study of somatic mutations in cytotoxic T cells in rheumatoid arthritis. Produced via immunoSEQ multiplex PCR; TCRdb's table is partial and in-frame only. The data hold about 4,200 clones, with around 77% observed a single time. Sequenced sample: CD8+ T cells sorted from blood. All receptors come from an adult with rheumatoid arthritis.

The chain uses TRBV9 and TRBJ1-3; D is unclear. Germline V lookup: CDR1 SGDLS, CDR2 YYNGEE. The CDR3 extends over 10 amino acids. Between the trimmed V and J ends, which lost 3 bases and 8 bases, there was a span of 3 bases. The CDR3 protein is CASSGDTIYF. Written as DNA, the CDR3 is TGTGCCAGCAGCGGGGACACCATATATTTT.

The gene calls are TRBV6-4 and TRBJ2-1; D unclear. V lost 5 bases to trimming and J lost 0 bases, with 11 bases between them. This CDR3 has 15 amino acids. Germline V CDR1 and CDR2: MRHNA, SNTAGT. In DNA, the CDR3 is TGTGCCAGCAGTCTTACAAGGAGCTCCTACAATGAGCAGTTCTTC. It yields the protein CASSLTRSSYNEQFF.